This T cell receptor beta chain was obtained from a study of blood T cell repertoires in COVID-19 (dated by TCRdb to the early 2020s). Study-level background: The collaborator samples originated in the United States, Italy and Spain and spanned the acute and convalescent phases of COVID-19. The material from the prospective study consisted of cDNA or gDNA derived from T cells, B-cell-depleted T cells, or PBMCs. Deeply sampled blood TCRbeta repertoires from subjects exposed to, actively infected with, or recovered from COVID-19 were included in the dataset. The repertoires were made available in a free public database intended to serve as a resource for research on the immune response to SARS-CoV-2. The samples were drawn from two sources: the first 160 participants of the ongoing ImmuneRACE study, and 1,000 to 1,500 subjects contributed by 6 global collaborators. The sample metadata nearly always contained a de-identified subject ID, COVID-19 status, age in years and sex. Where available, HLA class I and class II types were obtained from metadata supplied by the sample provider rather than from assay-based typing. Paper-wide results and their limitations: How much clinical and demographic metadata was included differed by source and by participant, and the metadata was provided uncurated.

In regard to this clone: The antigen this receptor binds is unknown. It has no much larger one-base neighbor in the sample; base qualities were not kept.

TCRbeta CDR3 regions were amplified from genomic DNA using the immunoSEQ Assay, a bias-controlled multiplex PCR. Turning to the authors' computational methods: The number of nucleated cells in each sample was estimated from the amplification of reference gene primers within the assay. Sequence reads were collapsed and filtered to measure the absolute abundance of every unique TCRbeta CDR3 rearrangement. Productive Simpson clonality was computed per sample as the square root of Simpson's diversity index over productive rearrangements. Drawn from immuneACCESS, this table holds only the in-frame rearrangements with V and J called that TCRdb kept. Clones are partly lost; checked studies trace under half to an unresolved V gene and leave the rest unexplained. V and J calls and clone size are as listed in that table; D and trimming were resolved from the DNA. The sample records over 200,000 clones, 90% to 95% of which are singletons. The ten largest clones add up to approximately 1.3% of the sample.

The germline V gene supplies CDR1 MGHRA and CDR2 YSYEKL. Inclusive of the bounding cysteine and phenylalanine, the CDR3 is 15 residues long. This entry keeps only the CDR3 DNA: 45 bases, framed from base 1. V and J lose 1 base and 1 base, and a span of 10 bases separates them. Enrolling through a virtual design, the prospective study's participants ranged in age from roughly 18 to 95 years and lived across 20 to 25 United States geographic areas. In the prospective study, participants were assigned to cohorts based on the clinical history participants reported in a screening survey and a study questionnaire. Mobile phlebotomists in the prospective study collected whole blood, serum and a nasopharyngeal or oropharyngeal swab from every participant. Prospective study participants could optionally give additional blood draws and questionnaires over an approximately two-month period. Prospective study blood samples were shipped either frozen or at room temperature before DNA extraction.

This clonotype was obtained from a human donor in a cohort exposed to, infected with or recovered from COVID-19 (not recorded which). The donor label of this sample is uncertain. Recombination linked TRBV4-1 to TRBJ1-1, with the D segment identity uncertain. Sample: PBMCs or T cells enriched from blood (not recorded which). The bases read TGCGCCAGCAGCCAAGCTTGGGCAGGGAACACTGAAGCTTTCTTT. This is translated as CASSQAWAGNTEAFF.